The 16 T cell receptor beta chains presented below share a single source sample, sequenced in a study of T cell changes during pregnancy in multiple sclerosis. Produced via immunoSEQ multiplex PCR; TCRdb's table is partial and in-frame only. The data show fewer than 40,000 clones, with roughly nine tenths seen just once and approximately 12% held by the top ten. This material consisted of CD8+ T cells from peripheral blood mononuclear cells, taken in the first trimester of pregnancy. The receptors were sampled from a female donor with multiple sclerosis, enrolled in a pregnancy study.

The rearrangement uses TRBV29-1 and TRBJ1-2; D is undetermined. The CDR3 has 10 residues. In germline, CDR1 is SQVTM, CDR2 ANQGSEA. Between the trimmed V and J ends, which lost 6 bases and 8 bases, there was a span of 10 bases. CDR3 in DNA: TGCAGCGTCCAGGAATACGGCTACACCTTC. Translating it yields CSVQEYGYTF.

This clone was recorded a few times. V and J are TRBV29-1 and TRBJ1-2; D is perhaps TRBD1 (6 bases). V was shortened by 2 bases and J by 4 bases, with 32 bases between the two germline ends. The germline gives CDR1 SQVTM, CDR2 ANQGSEA. The CDR3 consists of 20 residues. This CDR3 reads CSVEKEVEDRTEARIYGYTF. CDR3 in DNA: TGCAGCGTTGAAAAGGAGGTGGAAGACAGGACTGAGGCGAGGATCTATGGCTACACCTTC. The full variable domain, with the rest looked up from reference TRBV29-1 and TRBJ1-2, is SAVISQKPSRDICQRGTSLTIQCQVDSQVTMMFWYRQQPGQSLTLIATANQGSEATYESGFVIDKFPISRPNLTFSTLTVSNMSPEDSSIYLCSVEKEVEDRTEARIYGYTFGSGTRLTVV.

The count of this clone is one. J is TRBJ2-7 and V is TRBV4-3, with a weak D call TRBD1 (6 bases). Trimming took off 0 bases at V and 0 bases at J, with 9 bases between the two ends. The CDR3 covers 15 residues. The germline V gene encodes CDR1 LGHNA and CDR2 YSLEER. CDR3 protein: CASSQETGFSYEQYF. The CDR3 bases are TGCGCCAGCAGCCAAGAGACAGGATTCTCCTACGAGCAGTACTTC.

V is TRBV9 and J is TRBJ2-1, with 7 bases fitting TRBD2. V was clipped by 0 bases and J by 6 bases; unmatched bases: 0. Looked up from germline, CDR1 is SGDLS and CDR2 is YYNGEE. The CDR3 length is 13 residues. CDR3 sequence reads: CASSVGGGNEQFF. The CDR3 nucleotides are TGTGCCAGCAGCGTAGGGGGGGGCAATGAGCAGTTCTTC.

The rearrangement links TRBV5-8 to TRBJ1-4, with TRBD1 matching 7 bases. This CDR3 region has 17 residues. Germline CDR1 SGHTS, CDR2 YDEGEE. V lost 0 bases, J lost 7 bases, and 12 bases stayed unmatched. CDR3: CASSLAPTGVLGEKLFF. CDR3 DNA sequence: TGTGCCAGCAGCTTGGCCCCCACAGGGGTGTTGGGTGAAAAACTGTTTTTT. Full variable domain (missing parts from reference TRBV5-8 and TRBJ1-4): EAGVTQSPTHLIKTRGQQATLRCSPISGHTSVYWYQQALGLGLQFLLWYDEGEERNRGNFPPRFSGRQFPNYSSELNVNALELEDSALYLCASSLAPTGVLGEKLFFGSGTQLSVL.

The CDR3, as DNA: TGTGCCAGCAGTTTTAATCAGGGAGGGATCACAGATACGCAGTATTTT. As protein: CASSFNQGGITDTQYF. The J gene is TRBJ2-3, the V gene TRBV28; 7 positions match TRBD2. The CDR3 covers 16 residues. CDR1 and CDR2 (germline): MDHEN, SYDVKM. The V gene end was trimmed by 3 bases and the J gene end by 2 bases; junction bases not matched to a gene: 8.

The rearrangement links TRBV29-1 to TRBJ1-2; D not resolved. Germline CDR1 reads SQVTM; CDR2 reads ANQGSEA. V gave up 3 bases and J gave up 7 bases, with 9 bases separating them. CDR3 length: 11 amino acids. The CDR3 region has the DNA TGCAGCGTTGAGGAGTACCCTGGCTACACCTTC. It yields the protein CSVEEYPGYTF.

The rearrangement links TRBV7-9 to TRBJ2-7, with 8 bases lining up with TRBD2. The CDR3 has 15 residues. Trimming removed 4 bases from V and 2 bases from J; junction bases left unmatched: 7. The germline V gene has CDR1 SEHNR and CDR2 FQNEAQ (reference sequence). The CDR3 reads CASSSPGLGAYEQYF. The CDR3 region has the DNA TGTGCCAGCAGCTCTCCGGGACTAGGAGCCTACGAGCAGTACTTC.

The chain couples TRBV10-3 to TRBJ2-7, with D maybe TRBD2 (5 bases). There are 15 residues in the CDR3. With 3 bases removed from V and 2 bases from J, the gap between germline ends came to 14 bases. Germline assignment: CDR1 ENHRY and CDR2 SYGVKD. The CDR3 reads CAISEGQSGPYEQYF. CDR3 sequence (DNA): TGTGCCATCAGTGAAGGGCAGAGCGGCCCCTACGAGCAGTACTTC.

The chain links TRBV9 to TRBJ1-1, with D uncertain. Per the germline V gene, CDR1 is SGDLS and CDR2 is YYNGEE. The CDR3 spans 13 residues. V dropped 4 bases and J dropped 5 bases, with 12 bases sitting between them. Here the CDR3 DNA reads TGTGCCAGCAGCCCCTTGAGCAAAACTGAAGCTTTCTTT. Translation gives CASSPLSKTEAFF. The full variable domain, in which reference TRBV9 and TRBJ1-1 provide the parts outside the CDR3, is DSGVTQTPKHLITATGQRVTLRCSPRSGDLSVYWYQQSLDQGLQFLIQYYNGEERAKGNILERFSAQQFPDLHSELNLSSLELGDSALYFCASSPLSKTEAFFGQGTRLTVV.

This chain links TRBV7-9 with TRBJ2-7, with D tentatively TRBD2 (5 bases). V gave up 5 bases and J gave up 7 bases, with 21 bases separating them. From germline, CDR1 is SEHNR and CDR2 FQNEAQ (reference sequence). The CDR3 runs to 15 residues. DNA for the CDR3: TGTGCCAGCAGCAGTCAGACGGCGGGCCGGGTAGAGCAGTACTTC. Amino acids: CASSSQTAGRVEQYF.

The chain has TRBV2 and TRBJ2-2; a possible D gene is TRBD1 (5 bases). This CDR3 is built from 12 residues. The germline CDR1 and CDR2 sequences are SNHLY and FYNNEI. With 7 bases removed from V and 4 bases from J, the gap between germline ends came to 7 bases. DNA of the CDR3: TGTGCCAGCATCCAGGGCACCGGGGAGCTGTTTTTT. Residues: CASIQGTGELFF. Together with reference TRBV2 and TRBJ2-2, the CDR3 gives the full variable domain: EPEVTQTPSHQVTQMGQEVILRCVPISNHLYFYWYRQILGQKVEFLVSFYNNEISEKSEIFDDQFSVERPDGSNFTLKIRSTKLEDSAMYFCASIQGTGELFFGEGSRLTVL.

The chain links TRBV7-8 to TRBJ2-5; 8 bases fit TRBD1. Germline V gene lookup returns CDR1 SGHVS and CDR2 FQNEAQ. The CDR3 extends over 13 amino acids. After removal of 4 bases from V and 7 bases from J, the junction contained 5 bases not matched to a gene. For the CDR3, the DNA is TGTGCCAGCAGCTCAGGGGGCGAGGGGACCCAGTACTTC. This sequence encodes CASSSGGEGTQYF.

This chain links TRBV28 with TRBJ1-1, with D uncertain. The CDR3 loop spans 14 amino acids. Trimming removed 6 bases at V and 1 base at J, with 12 bases between. Per germline, CDR1 MDHEN and CDR2 SYDVKM. The DNA of the CDR3 is TGTGCCAGCAGGCTCGCTGGAGGGAACACTGAAGCTTTCTTT. Amino acids: CASRLAGGNTEAFF.

The chain links TRBV27 to TRBJ1-1; the D gene is possibly TRBD1 (6 bases). Germline CDR1 is MNHEY and CDR2 is SMNVEV (reference sequence). The length of the CDR3 is 13 residues. V shed 3 bases and J shed 3 bases, with 8 bases lying between them. CDR3 region: CASSFTGYTEAFF. The CDR3 coding sequence is TGTGCCAGCAGTTTCACAGGGTACACTGAAGCTTTCTTT.

The chain has TRBV2 and TRBJ1-5, with D maybe TRBD1 (6 bases). This CDR3 is built from 16 residues. CDR1 is SNHLY, CDR2 FYNNEI, per germline. The V end was cut by 2 bases, the J end by 5 bases, with 16 bases between. The CDR3 region is CASSEWAGESHQPQHF. The CDR3, as DNA: TGTGCCAGCAGTGAATGGGCAGGGGAGAGTCATCAGCCCCAGCATTTT.